Presented here are 30 T cell receptor beta chains from one specimen sequenced in a study of shared clonotypes between healthy human individuals (dated by TCRdb to the early 2020s). The library was produced with the immunoSEQ multiplex PCR assay. TCRdb took over this immuneACCESS table, retaining in-frame rearrangements with V and J assigned. Such tables are incomplete; in checked studies, under half of the missing clones stem from an unresolved V gene, and the remainder is unexplained. In all, the sample holds approximately 530,000 clones, and 96% of those were seen once. Roughly 0.06% of the sample is in the top ten clones. The source material was naive CD4+ T cells sorted from blood. The label giving this sample's cell subset or site can be read as: CD45RA+ positively selected. These receptors all come from a woman between 25 and 40 years old in good health.

This chain connects TRBV19 to TRBJ2-7, with TRBD1 matching 7 bases. CDR1 is LNHDA and CDR2 is SQIVND in the germline V gene (reference sequence). The CDR3 covers 13 residues. J gave up 1 base and V 6 bases, and 3 bases lay outside the gene matches. Here the CDR3 DNA reads TGTGCCAGTAGGAAGGGGGCTTCCTACGAGCAGTACTTC. This gives the protein CASRKGASYEQYF.

This clone was picked up one time. This chain connects TRBV7-9 to TRBJ1-1; 8 nucleotides match TRBD1. V dropped 3 bases and J dropped 1; count of bases not matched to a gene: 7. CDR3 length: 16 amino acids. Germline-derived CDR1 and CDR2 are SEHNR and FQNEAQ (reference sequence). In DNA, the CDR3 is TGTGCCAGCAGCTTCTTGGGCAGGGGGCGGAACACTGAAGCTTTCTTT. It yields the protein CASSFLGRGRNTEAFF.

The chain links TRBV7-9 to TRBJ1-4, with a possible D match to TRBD1 (6 bases). The CDR3 extends over 14 amino acids. The ends were cut back, 7 bases at V and 4 bases at J, with 13 bases in the middle. Germline V gene lookup returns CDR1 SEHNR and CDR2 FQNEAQ (reference sequence). The CDR3 is CASTWDTLNEKLFF. CDR3 in DNA: TGTGCCAGCACTTGGGACACCCTTAATGAAAAACTGTTTTTT.

CDR3 nucleotide sequence: TGTGCCAGCAGCTCCCCACCTAGCGGGAGCTCCAATGAGCAGTTCTTC. This encodes CASSSPPSGSSNEQFF. The chain couples TRBV7-6 to TRBJ2-1, with 10 bases fitting TRBD2. The V and J ends lost 4 bases and 6 bases, in that order; junction bases with no gene match: 9. This CDR3 spans 16 amino acids. CDR1 is SGHVS, CDR2 FNYEAQ, per germline.

The chain uses TRBV28 and TRBJ1-3; D ambiguous. The CDR3 contains 15 residues. The ends were cut back, 0 bases at V and 4 bases at J, with 10 bases in the middle. The V gene's germline CDR1 is MDHEN and CDR2 SYDVKM. CDR3 sequence: CASSLWAVTGNTIYF. The CDR3 region has the DNA TGTGCCAGCAGTTTATGGGCGGTCACGGGAAACACCATATATTTT. Drawing the rest from reference TRBV28 and TRBJ1-3, the complete variable domain is DVKVTQSSRYLVKRTGEKVFLECVQDMDHENMFWYRQDPGLGLRLIYFSYDVKMKEKGDIPEGYSVSREKKERFSLILESASTNQTSMYLCASSLWAVTGNTIYFGEGSWLTVV.

The rearrangement links TRBV10-3 to TRBJ2-1, with D possibly TRBD2 on 5 matching bases. V was shortened by 5 bases and J by 5 bases, with 13 bases between the two germline ends. The germline V gene has CDR1 ENHRY and CDR2 SYGVKD. The CDR3 spans 14 residues. CDR3 region: CAISTRTENNEQFF. Here the CDR3 DNA reads TGTGCCATCAGTACTAGGACGGAGAACAATGAGCAGTTCTTC.

This sequence joins TRBV5-1 and TRBJ2-6; 10 bases map to TRBD1. The CDR3 is made up of 17 amino acids. From germline, CDR1 is SGHRS and CDR2 YFSETQ. Trimming took 5 bases from V and 0 from J; bases not matched to a gene: 5. The CDR3 region is CASSLDRGSSGANVLTF. The CDR3 DNA reads as TGCGCCAGCAGTCTGGACAGGGGGAGCTCTGGGGCCAACGTCCTGACTTTC. The full variable domain, with the rest looked up from reference TRBV5-1 and TRBJ2-6, is KAGVTQTPRYLIKTRGQQVTLSCSPISGHRSVSWYQQTPGQGLQFLFEYFSETQRNKGNFPGRFSGRQFSNSRSEMNVSTLELGDSALYLCASSLDRGSSGANVLTFGAGSRLTVL.

V is TRBV11-1 and J is TRBJ2-7; 7 bases map to TRBD2. Unmatched junction bases numbered 7, after V lost 2 bases and J lost 0 bases. In germline, CDR1 is SGHAT, CDR2 FQDESV (reference sequence). CDR3 size: 16 residues. Here the CDR3 DNA reads TGTGCCAGCAGCTTAACTCTAGCGGAGAGCTCCTACGAGCAGTACTTC. Residues: CASSLTLAESSYEQYF.

This clone was recorded a few times. Other DNA sequences in this sample translate to the same CDR3. The chain carries TRBV18 and TRBJ1-5; D ambiguous. This CDR3 spans 13 amino acids. CDR1 is KGHSH, CDR2 LQKENI, per germline. The V end lost 3 bases, the J end lost 5 bases, and 8 bases lay between the germline ends. CDR3 coding DNA: TGTGCCAGCTCACCCGGAGAGGATCAGCCCCAGCATTTT. Its protein is CASSPGEDQPQHF. The full variable domain, in which reference TRBV18 and TRBJ1-5 provide the parts outside the CDR3, is NAGVMQNPRHLVRRRGQEARLRCSPMKGHSHVYWYRQLPEEGLKFMVYLQKENIIDESGMPKERFSAEFPKEGPSILRIQQVVRGDSAAYFCASSPGEDQPQHFGDGTRLSIL.

The chain links TRBV5-1 to TRBJ2-7, with 15 nucleotides matching TRBD2. The CDR3 is 17 residues long. Germline lookup yields CDR1 SGHRS and CDR2 YFSETQ. The V and J ends lost 4 bases and 3 bases, in that order; junction bases with no gene match: 8. CDR3 in amino acids: CASSMASGLAGGYEQYF. Written as DNA, the CDR3 is TGCGCCAGCAGCATGGCCTCGGGACTAGCGGGAGGCTACGAGCAGTACTTC.

This rearrangement joins TRBV19 to TRBJ2-5; D might be TRBD2 (6 bases). The J call may be faulty, since TRBJ2-7 better matches the DNA end. The CDR3 spans 14 residues. CDR1 and CDR2 from the germline V gene are LNHDA and SQIVND (reference sequence). CDR3 in DNA: TGTGCCAGTAGTATGCTAGCGCAACCCTACGAGCAGTACTTC. This gives the protein CASSMLAQPYEQYF.

V gene TRBV7-9 combines with J gene TRBJ1-1; D is undetermined. The CDR3 consists of 14 residues. Trimming left V 1 base short and J 3 bases short, with 9 bases between. Germline CDR1 SEHNR, CDR2 FQNEAQ (reference sequence). The CDR3 DNA follows: TGTGCCAGCAGCTTAGATTCGGGGTACACTGAAGCTTTCTTT. This translates into CASSLDSGYTEAFF.

The rearrangement links TRBV5-1 to TRBJ2-7; 7 nucleotides match TRBD1. J gave up 0 bases and V 4 bases, and 13 bases lay outside the gene matches. Germline V CDR1 and CDR2: SGHRS, YFSETQ. This CDR3 comprises 17 residues. The CDR3 DNA follows: TGCGCCAGCAGCCTGGCCACGTCGGCAGGGGGCTCCTACGAGCAGTACTTC. This codes for CASSLATSAGGSYEQYF.

The chain joins TRBV5-1 to TRBJ2-5, with D hard to call. The end of the DNA aligns better with TRBJ2-7, so the J call may be wrong. CDR1 and CDR2 (germline): SGHRS, YFSETQ. This CDR3 contains 15 residues. This CDR3 is CASSPTVPSLYEQYF. CDR3 DNA sequence: TGCGCCAGCAGTCCAACGGTCCCATCTCTCTACGAGCAGTACTTC.

The CDR3, as DNA: TGTGCCAGTAGTATCTGGCAGGGGGAAGAAAAACTGTTTTTT. Protein sequence: CASSIWQGEEKLFF. The chain joins TRBV19 to TRBJ1-4; TRBD1 agrees at 7 bases. The germline V gene encodes CDR1 LNHDA and CDR2 SQIVND (reference sequence). The CDR3 length is 14 residues. The J segment lost 8 bases and the V segment lost 3 bases, leaving 6 bases of the junction unmatched.

CDR3 bases: TGTGCCAGCTCACCACCGGGGCGGGGGGCCTACGAGCAGTACTTC. Its translation is CASSPPGRGAYEQYF. The V gene is TRBV18, the J gene TRBJ2-7, with TRBD2 identical over 8 bases. Germline lookup yields CDR1 KGHSH and CDR2 LQKENI. Trimming cost V 0 bases and J 2 bases; bases outside gene matches: 3. The CDR3 is 15 residues long.

The genes are TRBV28 and TRBJ2-7, with 8 bases that match TRBD2. The CDR3 is 14 residues long. Germline lookup yields CDR1 MDHEN and CDR2 SYDVKM. The ends lost 5 bases at V and 4 bases at J; junction bases unmatched: 7. CDR3 bases: TGTGCCAGCAGTCCCGGGGGGGTCCCGTACGAGCAGTACTTC. Residues: CASSPGGVPYEQYF.

The rearrangement joins TRBV7-2 to TRBJ2-2; D remains unclear. The germline V gene encodes CDR1 SGHTA and CDR2 FQGNSA. This CDR3 comprises 15 residues. V lost 2 bases and J lost 4, with 11 bases in between. The CDR3 region is CASSLTGYGTGELFF. In DNA, the CDR3 is TGTGCCAGCAGCTTAACCGGGTATGGCACCGGGGAGCTGTTTTTT.

This clone was observed once. V and J are TRBV28 and TRBJ1-3; D gene unclear. Trimming took off 7 bases at V and 3 bases at J, with 10 bases between the two ends. Looked up from germline, CDR1 is MDHEN and CDR2 is SYDVKM. The CDR3 is 13 amino acids. The CDR3 region has the DNA TGTGCCAGCACATACGGACTTGGAAACACCATATATTTT. It specifies CASTYGLGNTIYF.

Comments on this clone: The sample has other DNA sequences that encode this CDR3 too. The chain uses TRBV6-1 and TRBJ1-1; 10 bases are shared with TRBD1. Germline CDR1 reads MNHNS; CDR2 reads SASEGT. V gave up 3 bases and J gave up 1 base; unmatched junction bases: 2. The CDR3 sequence is 15 residues long. CDR3 DNA: TGTGCCAGCAGTGACCGGACAGGGGGGAACACTGAAGCTTTCTTT. Amino acid sequence: CASSDRTGGNTEAFF.

The chain has TRBV5-1 and TRBJ2-7; D possibly corresponds to TRBD1 (5 bases). CDR3 length: 16 amino acids. CDR1 and CDR2 (germline): SGHRS, YFSETQ. V was pared by 0 bases and J by 1 base, with 14 bases between. CDR3 residues: CASSLGGDIRSYEQYF. The CDR3 region has the DNA TGCGCCAGCAGCTTGGGGGGCGATATTCGGTCCTACGAGCAGTACTTC.

V gene TRBV7-2 combines with J gene TRBJ2-5, with D maybe TRBD2 (7 bases). Germline CDR1 SGHTA, CDR2 FQGNSA. The CDR3 has 15 residues. V lost 5 bases and J 5 bases, leaving 18 bases between the germline ends. CDR3 DNA: TGTGCCAGCAGCGGAGGGGGGGTTATTTGGGAGACCCAGTACTTC. Its translation: CASSGGGVIWETQYF.

This clone was recorded only once. This sequence joins TRBV28 and TRBJ1-4; D gene uncertain. Trimming stripped 7 bases from V and 6 bases from J, with 18 bases between. From germline, CDR1 is MDHEN and CDR2 SYDVKM. The CDR3 sequence is 15 residues long. CDR3 protein: CASTPPSGGHEKLFF. DNA for the CDR3: TGTGCCAGCACCCCCCCATCGGGCGGACATGAAAAACTGTTTTTT.

This clone was detected only once. The V and J genes are TRBV28 and TRBJ1-1; D not certain. Trimming removed 2 bases from V and 5 bases from J, with 6 bases in between. The CDR3 totals 12 residues. Germline-derived CDR1 and CDR2 are MDHEN and SYDVKM. This chain's CDR3 is CASSLRVTEAFF. The DNA of the CDR3 is TGTGCCAGCAGTTTAAGGGTAACTGAAGCTTTCTTT.

Comment on this clone: Other DNA sequences in this sample translate to the same CDR3. The V gene is TRBV28, the J gene TRBJ1-2; D gene uncertain. Deletions cut 1 base from V and 2 bases from J, with 8 bases between. The length of the CDR3 is 14 residues. Germline CDR1 is MDHEN and CDR2 is SYDVKM. CDR3 region: CASSLSGENYGYTF. The CDR3 nucleotides are TGTGCCAGCAGTTTATCGGGAGAAAACTATGGCTACACCTTC.

In nucleotides, the CDR3 is TGCAGCGTTATTTGGGGGTTTGGTGAGCAGTTCTTC. This codes for CSVIWGFGEQFF. The gene calls are TRBV29-1 and TRBJ2-1, with D perhaps assigned TRBD1 or TRBD2 (5 bases each). This CDR3 is 12 amino acids long. V was pared by 5 bases and J by 9 bases, with 14 bases between. Germline-derived CDR1 and CDR2 are SQVTM and ANQGSEA.

V is TRBV18 and J is TRBJ2-7, with D maybe TRBD1 (6 bases). CDR1 is KGHSH and CDR2 is LQKENI in the germline V gene. The CDR3 contains 18 residues. The germline V and J ends were trimmed by 1 base and 2 bases, with 21 bases remaining between them. The DNA of the CDR3 is TGTGCCAGCTCACCACGGCGGAATCGACAGGATTATGCCTACGAGCAGTACTTC. Translated, it gives CASSPRRNRQDYAYEQYF.

V gene TRBV7-3 combines with J gene TRBJ2-3; D is ambiguous. This CDR3 has 14 residues. The V end lost 1 base, the J end lost 3 bases, and 8 bases lay between the germline ends. The germline V gene has CDR1 SGHTA and CDR2 FQGTGA. The CDR3 region has the DNA TGTGCCAGCAGCTTAAATTTAGAAACAGATACGCAGTATTTT. Amino acid sequence: CASSLNLETDTQYF.

The chain links TRBV6-1 to TRBJ1-5; D is ambiguous. The V and J ends lost 8 bases and 2 bases respectively, with 13 bases between them. Germline V gene sequence: CDR1 MNHNS, CDR2 SASEGT. The CDR3 contains 14 residues. The CDR3 DNA follows: TGTGCCAGCGAGACATCCTGGGGCAATCAGCCCCAGCATTTT. This translates into CASETSWGNQPQHF.

The rearrangement uses TRBV19 and TRBJ2-5; D not resolved. The DNA end lines up better with TRBJ2-7; the J call may be wrong. Germline V gene data show CDR1 as LNHDA and CDR2 as SQIVND (reference sequence). The CDR3 loop spans 13 amino acids. CDR3 amino acids: CASRHSYSYEQYF. The CDR3 nucleotides are TGTGCCAGTAGACATTCCTACTCCTACGAGCAGTACTTC.